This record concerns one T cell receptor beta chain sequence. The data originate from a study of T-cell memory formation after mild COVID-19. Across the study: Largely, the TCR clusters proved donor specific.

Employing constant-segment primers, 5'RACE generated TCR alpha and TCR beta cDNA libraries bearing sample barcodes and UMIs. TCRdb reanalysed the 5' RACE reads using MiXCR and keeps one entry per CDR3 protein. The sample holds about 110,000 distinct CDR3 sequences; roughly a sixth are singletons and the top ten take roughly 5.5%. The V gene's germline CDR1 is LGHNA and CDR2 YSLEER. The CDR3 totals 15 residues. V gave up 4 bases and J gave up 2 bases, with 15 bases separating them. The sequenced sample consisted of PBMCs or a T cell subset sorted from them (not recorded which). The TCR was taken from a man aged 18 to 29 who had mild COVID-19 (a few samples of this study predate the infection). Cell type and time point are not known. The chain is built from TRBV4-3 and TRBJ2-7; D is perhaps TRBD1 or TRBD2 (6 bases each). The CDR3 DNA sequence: TGCGCCAGCAGCCTAGATAGGGGGGAGCCCTACGAGCAGTACTTC. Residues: CASSLDRGEPYEQYF.